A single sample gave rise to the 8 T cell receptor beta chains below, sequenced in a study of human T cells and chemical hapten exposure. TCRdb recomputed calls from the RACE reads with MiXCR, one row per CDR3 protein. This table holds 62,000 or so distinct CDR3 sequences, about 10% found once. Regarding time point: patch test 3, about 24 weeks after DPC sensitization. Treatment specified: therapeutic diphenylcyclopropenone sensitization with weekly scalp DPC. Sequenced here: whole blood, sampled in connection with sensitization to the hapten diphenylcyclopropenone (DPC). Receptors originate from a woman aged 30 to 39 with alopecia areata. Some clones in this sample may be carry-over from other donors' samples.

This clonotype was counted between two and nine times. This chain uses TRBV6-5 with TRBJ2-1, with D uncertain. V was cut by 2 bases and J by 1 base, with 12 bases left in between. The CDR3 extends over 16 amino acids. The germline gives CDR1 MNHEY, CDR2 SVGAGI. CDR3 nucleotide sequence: TGTGCCAGCAGTTACGGTTTTATGCAGTCCTACAATGAGCAGTTCTTC. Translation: CASSYGFMQSYNEQFF.

DNA for the CDR3: TGCAGTGCTAGAGATGCCCGAGCAACTAATGAAAAACTGTTTTTT. Its protein is CSARDARATNEKLFF. The chain recombines TRBV20-1 with TRBJ1-4; D is ambiguous. Trimming took 0 bases from V and 0 from J, leaving 8 bases between them. CDR1 is DFQATT and CDR2 is SNEGSKA in the germline V gene (reference sequence). The CDR3 runs 15 residues.

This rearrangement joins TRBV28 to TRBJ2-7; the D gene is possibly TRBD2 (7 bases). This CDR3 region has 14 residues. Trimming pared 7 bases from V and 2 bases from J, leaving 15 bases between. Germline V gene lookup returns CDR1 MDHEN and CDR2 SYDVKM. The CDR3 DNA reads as TGTGCCAGCATTTCCGCGGGGGCAACCTACGAGCAGTACTTC. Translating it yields CASISAGATYEQYF. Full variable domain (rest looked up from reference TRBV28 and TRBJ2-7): DVKVTQSSRYLVKRTGEKVFLECVQDMDHENMFWYRQDPGLGLRLIYFSYDVKMKEKGDIPEGYSVSREKKERFSLILESASTNQTSMYLCASISAGATYEQYFGPGTRLTVT.

CDR3 loop: CASSEGQGSTQYF. The CDR3 DNA reads as TGTGCCAGCAGTGAAGGACAGGGTAGTACCCAGTACTTC. V gene TRBV6-1 combines with J gene TRBJ2-5, with TRBD1 matching over 7 bases. Per germline, CDR1 MNHNS and CDR2 SASEGT. The CDR3 has 13 amino acids. Trimming removed 1 base from V and 8 bases from J; junction bases left unmatched: 4.

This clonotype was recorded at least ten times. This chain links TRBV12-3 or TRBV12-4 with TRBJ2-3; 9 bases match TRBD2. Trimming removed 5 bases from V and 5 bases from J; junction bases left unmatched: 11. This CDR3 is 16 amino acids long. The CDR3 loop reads CASSGQASGAGDTQYF. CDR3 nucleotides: TGTGCCAGCAGTGGTCAGGCTAGCGGGGCCGGAGATACGCAGTATTTT.

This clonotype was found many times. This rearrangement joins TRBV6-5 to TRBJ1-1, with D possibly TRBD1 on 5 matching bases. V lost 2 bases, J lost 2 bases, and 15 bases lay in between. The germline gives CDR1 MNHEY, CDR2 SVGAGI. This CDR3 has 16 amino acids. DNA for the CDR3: TGTGCCAGCAGTTACCGAAGGTTTGGGGGTAACACTGAAGCTTTCTTT. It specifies CASSYRRFGGNTEAFF.

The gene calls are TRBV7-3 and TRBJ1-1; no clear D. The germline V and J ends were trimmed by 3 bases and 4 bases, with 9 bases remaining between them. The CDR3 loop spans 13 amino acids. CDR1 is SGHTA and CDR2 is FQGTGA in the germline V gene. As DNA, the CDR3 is TGTGCCAGCAGCTTCGGGTACGGCACTGAAGCTTTCTTT. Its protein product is CASSFGYGTEAFF.

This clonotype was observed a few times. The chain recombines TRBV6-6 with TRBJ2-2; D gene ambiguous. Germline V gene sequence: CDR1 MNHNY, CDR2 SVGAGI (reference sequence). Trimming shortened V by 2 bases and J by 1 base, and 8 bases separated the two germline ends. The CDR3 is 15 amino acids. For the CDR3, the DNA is TGTGCCAGCAGTTACATCAGCCTGAACACCGGGGAGCTGTTTTTT. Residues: CASSYISLNTGELFF.